The rows below give T cell receptor beta chains drawn from one sample of a study of metastatic and nonmetastatic thyroid tumors. TCRdb reanalyzed the PCR reads with MiXCR. The sample shows roughly 59,000 clones, about 17% of them seen only once. Sequencing used blood. Receptor source: a male donor with papillary thyroid cancer or a benign thyroid nodule (not recorded which). Some clones in this sample may be carry-over from other donors' samples. CDR3s include the opening cysteine and the closing phenylalanine or tryptophan. The order of the fields is D gene, clone size, J gene, V gene, CDR3 protein, CDR3 DNA. The D gene is left open where the match is weak. Not all rows give a size; the values are once, few, many and, for expanded clones, a class.

.,many,TRBJ1-5,TRBV19,CASSWSANSNQPQHF,TGTGCCAGTAGTTGGTCGGCAAATAGCAATCAGCCCCAGCATTTT
.,many,TRBJ1-1,TRBV12-3/TRBV12-4,CASSFQPSQGEAFF,TGTGCCAGCAGTTTTCAACCGTCCCAAGGTGAAGCTTTCTTT
.,many,TRBJ2-4,TRBV19,CASSGEILAKNIQYF,TGTGCCAGTAGCGGGGAGATCCTAGCCAAAAACATTCAGTACTTC
TRBD2,many,TRBJ2-3,TRBV12-3/TRBV12-4,CASSSSGGAEDTQYF,TGTGCCAGCAGTTCAAGCGGGGGGGCCGAGGATACGCAGTATTTT
TRBD1,many,TRBJ1-6,TRBV7-9,CASTPDRLNSPLHF,TGTGCCAGCACCCCGGACAGGTTAAATTCACCCCTCCACTTT
.,few,TRBJ2-2,TRBV6-1,CASTTGGGGELFF,TGTGCCAGCACAACAGGTGGTGGCGGTGAGCTGTTTTTT
.,many,TRBJ1-1,TRBV12-3/TRBV12-4,CASSFRLQRNTEAFF,TGTGCCAGCAGTTTTAGACTCCAGAGGAACACTGAAGCTTTCTTT
.,.,TRBJ2-5,TRBV5-1,CASSLSMAAQETQYF,TGCGCCAGCAGCTTGTCCATGGCAGCACAAGAGACCCAGTACTTC
TRBD1,many,TRBJ2-7,TRBV30,CAWTLRGTGISEQYF,TGTGCCTGGACATTGAGGGGGACAGGGATTTCCGAGCAGTACTTC
.,.,TRBJ1-1,TRBV12-3/TRBV12-4,CASIPSRWLNTEAFF,TGTGCCAGTATTCCCAGCAGATGGCTGAACACTGAAGCTTTCTTT
.,few,TRBJ1-2,TRBV6-1,CASSKGRLYGYTF,TGTGCCAGCAGTAAGGGACGGCTCTATGGCTACACCTTC
.,many,TRBJ1-2,TRBV6-4,CASSDSTETDGYTF,TGTGCCAGCAGTGACTCGACGGAGACAGATGGCTACACCTTC
.,many,TRBJ2-3,TRBV27,CASSLSGRGGDTQYF,TGTGCCAGCAGTTTATCGGGCCGGGGTGGGGATACGCAGTATTTT
.,many,TRBJ2-1,TRBV7-2,CASRTEFF,TGTGCCAGCAGGACAGAGTTCTTC
.,many,TRBJ2-2,TRBV27,CASSFAGRTGELFF,TGTGCCAGCAGTTTTGCGGGGCGGACCGGGGAGCTGTTTTTT
.,many,TRBJ2-1,TRBV6-2/TRBV6-3,CATREGGGNEQFF,TGTGCCACCCGTGAAGGGGGGGGTAATGAGCAGTTCTTC
.,many,TRBJ2-5,TRBV7-8,CASSLAAGQETQYF,TGTGCCAGCAGCTTAGCGGCGGGTCAAGAGACCCAGTACTTC
.,many,TRBJ2-4,TRBV6-1,CASSGRPDRQEALLLAKNIQYF,TGTGCCAGCAGTGGACGCCCCGACAGACAGGAGGCCTTGTTATTAGCCAAAAACATTCAGTACTTC
.,many,TRBJ2-1,TRBV11-1,CASSVGGRADNEQFF,TGTGCCAGCAGCGTGGGTGGGAGAGCTGACAATGAGCAGTTCTTC
.,few,TRBJ1-2,TRBV12-3/TRBV12-4,CASSSYGQPLYGYTF,TGTGCCAGCAGTAGTTACGGACAACCACTTTATGGCTACACCTTC
.,.,TRBJ2-3,TRBV6-1,CASSMTIWGARDTQYF,TGTGCCAGCAGTATGACTATCTGGGGGGCGAGAGATACGCAGTATTTT
.,many,TRBJ2-1,TRBV4-3,CASSQVPASSIGNEQFF,TGCGCCAGCAGCCAAGTCCCAGCTAGCTCGATAGGTAATGAGCAGTTCTTC
.,many,TRBJ1-5,TRBV6-2/TRBV6-3,CAISAGLQPQHF,TGTGCCATCTCTGCGGGGCTTCAGCCCCAGCATTTT
.,many,TRBJ2-1,TRBV4-2,CASSQGFRDYNEQFF,TGTGCCAGCAGCCAAGGATTCCGGGACTACAATGAGCAGTTCTTC
.,many,TRBJ2-3,TRBV15,CATSRGVTDTQYF,TGTGCCACCAGCAGAGGGGTCACAGATACGCAGTATTTT
TRBD1,.,TRBJ2-2,TRBV6-1,CARIPSPGGQSGELFF,TGTGCCCGCATCCCATCCCCAGGGGGTCAATCCGGGGAGCTGTTTTTT
TRBD1,.,TRBJ1-1,TRBV5-1,CASSWVMTGRTEAFF,TGCGCCAGCAGCTGGGTCATGACAGGGAGGACTGAAGCTTTCTTT
TRBD1,.,TRBJ1-5,TRBV7-2,CASSRQGVTNKPQHF,TGTGCCAGCAGCCGACAGGGGGTGACCAATAAGCCACAGCATTTT
TRBD2,many,TRBJ2-7,TRBV6-1,CASSEVGGEFGEQYF,TGTGCCAGCAGTGAAGTGGGGGGGGAATTCGGCGAGCAGTACTTC
.,many,TRBJ1-1,TRBV5-6,CASGPMNTEAFF,TGTGCCAGCGGCCCAATGAACACTGAAGCTTTCTTT
.,many,TRBJ2-3,TRBV24-1,CATPHGPWDTQYF,TGTGCCACCCCCCATGGACCGTGGGATACGCAGTATTTT
.,many,TRBJ2-4,TRBV11-2,CASSSSVGAAKNIQYF,TGTGCCAGCAGCTCCTCTGTGGGGGCGGCCAAAAACATTCAGTACTTC
TRBD2,many,TRBJ2-2,TRBV6-1,CASSRRTSRDTGELFF,TGTGCCAGCAGCCGCCGGACTAGCCGAGACACCGGGGAGCTGTTTTTT
.,many,TRBJ2-3,TRBV20-1,CSALTQERTDTQYF,TGCAGTGCTCTTACTCAAGAGAGGACAGATACGCAGTATTTT
.,many,TRBJ2-5,TRBV11-1,CASSPTRRETQYF,TGTGCCAGCAGCCCAACACGTCGAGAGACCCAGTACTTC
.,many,TRBJ2-7,TRBV4-2,CASSQEWGPTYEQYF,TGTGCCAGCAGCCAAGAGTGGGGACCGACCTACGAGCAGTACTTC
.,many,TRBJ2-7,TRBV12-3/TRBV12-4,CASSLEGIYEQYF,TGTGCCAGCAGTTTAGAAGGGATCTACGAGCAGTACTTC
.,.,TRBJ2-5,TRBV28,CASSQAGFQETQYF,TGTGCCAGCTCCCAGGCAGGGTTCCAAGAGACCCAGTACTTC
.,many,TRBJ1-4,TRBV20-1,CSASVGEKLFF,TGCAGTGCTAGTGTGGGGGAAAAACTGTTTTTT
TRBD2,many,TRBJ2-1,TRBV27,CASSPLILAGGSYNEQFF,TGTGCCAGCAGTCCGCTCATACTAGCGGGAGGTTCCTACAATGAGCAGTTCTTC
TRBD2,.,TRBJ2-1,TRBV7-8,CASSLAWREGNEQFF,TGTGCCAGCAGCTTAGCCTGGCGGGAGGGGAATGAGCAGTTCTTC
.,.,TRBJ1-4,TRBV9,CASSVYLGF,TGTGCCAGCAGCGTGTACCTGGGATTT
.,many,TRBJ2-5,TRBV10-3,CAISQGQETQYF,TGTGCCATCAGTCAAGGACAGGAGACCCAGTACTTC
.,.,TRBJ1-3,TRBV6-6,CASIYRVTAEIYF,TGTGCCAGCATTTACCGGGTAACAGCCGAAATATATTTT
.,few,TRBJ1-5,TRBV3-1,CASSPRGGGNQPQHF,TGTGCCAGCAGCCCCCGGGGGGGTGGCAATCAGCCCCAGCATTTT
.,.,TRBJ1-2,TRBV5-1,CASSMVGGYTF,TGCGCCAGCAGCATGGTGGGGGGCTACACCTTC
.,many,TRBJ2-5,TRBV6-1,CASSAQTGLGETQYF,TGTGCCAGCAGTGCCCAAACAGGGCTAGGGGAGACCCAGTACTTC
.,once,TRBJ2-2,TRBV7-2,CASSPLGAGTVELFF,TGTGCCAGCAGCCCCCTCGGGGCGGGCACCGTGGAGCTGTTTTTT
TRBD1,many,TRBJ1-2,TRBV27,CATSKDRAFGGYTF,TGTGCCACCTCTAAGGACAGGGCCTTCGGTGGCTACACCTTC
.,.,TRBJ1-1,TRBV6-4,CARGPVWAEAFF,TGTGCCAGAGGTCCCGTCTGGGCTGAAGCTTTCTTT
.,medium-sized,TRBJ2-7,TRBV6-1,CASSYQGGNEQYF,TGTGCCAGCAGCTACCAGGGTGGCAACGAGCAGTACTTC
.,few,TRBJ2-7,TRBV28,CASSPSRDEQYF,TGTGCCAGCAGTCCGTCTCGGGACGAGCAGTACTTC
TRBD2,many,TRBJ2-5,TRBV7-3,CASSTAGGGWETQYF,TGTGCCAGCAGCACCGCCGGGGGGGGATGGGAGACCCAGTACTTC